Each of the 18 T cell receptor beta chains below was sequenced from the same sample in a study of T cell repertoires in cytomegalovirus infection. Antigens for these TCRs are unknown. One entry per CDR3 protein, called by TCRdb with MiXCR from the reads. Of approximately 270,000 distinct CDR3 sequences listed, around 20% were seen once; the top ten hold roughly a fifth. The sample here was cultured PBMCs, taken from culture after CMV antigen stimulation. The receptors were gathered from a human donor in good health (CMV status not recorded). Some clones in this sample may be carry-over from other donors' samples.

The chain is built from TRBV11-2 and TRBJ1-1; D not certain. The CDR3 contains 14 residues. In germline, CDR1 is SGHAT, CDR2 FQNNGV. V was clipped by 1 base and J by 1 base, with 7 bases between them. The CDR3 nucleotides read TGTGCCAGCAGCTTAGGGCTCGCGAACACTGAAGCTTTCTTT. Protein product: CASSLGLANTEAFF.

This clonotype was counted many times. The chain uses TRBV7-2 and TRBJ2-4, with 7 bases lining up with TRBD2. V lost 5 bases and J lost 8; bases outside the gene matches: 9. This CDR3 is 14 amino acids long. Germline V gives CDR1 SGHTA, CDR2 FQGNSA. The CDR3 protein is CASSPREGRDIQYF. CDR3 DNA: TGTGCCAGCAGCCCGAGGGAGGGGAGGGACATTCAGTACTTC.

Regarding this clonotype: A much larger clone sits a single nucleotide away, making a read error possible. The chain employs TRBV11-2 and TRBJ2-1, with 9 bases matching TRBD2. Per germline, CDR1 SGHAT and CDR2 FQNNGV. With V trimmed by 0 bases and J by 8 bases, 8 bases remained unmatched. The CDR3 spans 16 residues. CDR3 DNA sequence: TGTGCCAGCAGCTTAGACCTAGCGGGGAATTACGATGAGCAGTTCTTC. It is translated as CASSLDLAGNYDEQFF.

The genes are TRBV30 and TRBJ2-3; no firm D call. The CDR3 has 11 residues. V was cut by 4 bases and J by 3 bases, with 5 bases left in between. From germline, CDR1 is GTSNPN and CDR2 SVGIG (reference sequence). CDR3 coding DNA: TGTGCCTGGACACTAACAGATACGCAGTATTTT. Translation: CAWTLTDTQYF.

This sequence joins TRBV4-3 and TRBJ1-1; D is unresolved. The germline V gene encodes CDR1 LGHNA and CDR2 YSLEER. CDR3 size: 14 residues. V lost 3 bases, J lost 1 base, and 9 bases lay in between. CDR3 protein: CASSHGKSNTEAFF. CDR3 nucleotides: TGCGCCAGCAGCCACGGGAAGTCGAACACTGAAGCTTTCTTT.

This rearrangement joins TRBV29-1 to TRBJ2-1; no clear D. This CDR3 region has 10 residues. CDR1 is SQVTM, CDR2 ANQGSEA, per germline. The V gene lost 7 bases and the J gene lost 10 bases, with 11 bases spanning the gap. The CDR3 here is CSALNQEQFF. CDR3 in DNA: TGCAGCGCCCTTAATCAGGAGCAGTTCTTC.

The chain uses TRBV11-3 and TRBJ1-5; no clear D gene. Trimming pared 0 bases from V and 2 bases from J, leaving 26 bases between. Germline V gene data show CDR1 as SGHNT and CDR2 as YENEEA. CDR3 length: 21 residues. Here the CDR3 DNA reads TGTGCCAGCAGCTTAGATATGAAGGAACCTAAGAGAGATCTCTGCAATCAGCCCCAGCATTTT. It specifies CASSLDMKEPKRDLCNQPQHF. Full variable domain (remainder filled in from reference TRBV11-3 and TRBJ1-5): EAGVVQSPRYKIIEKKQPVAFWCNPISGHNTLYWYLQNLGQGPELLIRYENEEAVDDSQLPKDRFSAERLKGVDSTLKIQPAELGDSAVYLCASSLDMKEPKRDLCNQPQHFGDGTRLSIL.

This clonotype came up once. The chain recombines TRBV6-2 or TRBV6-3 with TRBJ2-3; tentative D call: TRBD2 (6 bases). This CDR3 has 14 amino acids. V gave up 8 bases and J gave up 1 base, with 13 bases separating them. Germline V gene data show CDR1 as MNHEY and CDR2 as SVGEGT. The CDR3 protein is CASAGSQRTDTQYF. The CDR3 nucleotides are TGTGCCAGCGCGGGGAGCCAACGCACAGATACGCAGTATTTT.

The gene calls are TRBV6-2 or TRBV6-3 and TRBJ2-2, with D unresolved. This CDR3 contains 15 residues. V gave up 2 bases and J gave up 4 bases, with 11 bases separating them. The germline gives CDR1 MNHEY, CDR2 SVGEGT. CDR3 sequence reads: CASSYESVPTGELFF. The DNA for the CDR3 is TGTGCCAGCAGTTACGAAAGCGTACCCACCGGGGAGCTGTTTTTT.

This clonotype was observed many times. This sequence joins TRBV7-2 and TRBJ2-5, with 8 nucleotides matching TRBD2. Trimming cost V 5 bases and J 4 bases; bases outside gene matches: 12. CDR3 length: 16 amino acids. Per the germline V gene, CDR1 is SGHTA and CDR2 is FQGNSA. The CDR3 DNA follows: TGTGCCAGCAGCCTGGGCTTTGCGGGAGGATTAGAGACCCAGTACTTC. It is translated as CASSLGFAGGLETQYF.

V is TRBV12-3 or TRBV12-4 and J is TRBJ1-1; D is unclear. This CDR3 spans 13 amino acids. V lost 1 base and J lost 5, with 8 bases in between. CDR3 sequence: CASSLGPQTEAFF. CDR3 DNA sequence: TGTGCCAGCAGTTTAGGCCCGCAGACTGAAGCTTTCTTT.

The chain is built from TRBV7-9 and TRBJ2-4; possible D gene TRBD2, 7 bases. The V end lost 5 bases, the J end lost 3 bases, and 14 bases lay between the germline ends. Germline V gives CDR1 SEHNR, CDR2 FQNEAQ (reference sequence). The CDR3 extends over 15 amino acids. The CDR3 spells CASSPEGGGKNIQYF. The CDR3 DNA sequence: TGTGCCAGCAGCCCAGAAGGGGGGGGCAAAAACATTCAGTACTTC.

A few counts support this clonotype. The chain couples TRBV12-3 or TRBV12-4 to TRBJ2-3, with 9 nucleotides matching TRBD2. Trimming at V came to 6 bases and at J to 7 bases, leaving 14 bases not matched to a gene. The CDR3 is 16 amino acids. CDR3 in amino acids: CASRKTATSGGYTQYF. CDR3 nucleotides: TGTGCCAGCAGAAAGACGGCGACTAGCGGCGGATATACGCAGTATTTT.

This clonotype showed up just a few times. The chain combines TRBV10-2 with TRBJ1-1; D unclear. Per the germline V gene, CDR1 is WSHSY and CDR2 is SAAADI. The CDR3 totals 12 residues. V was trimmed by 6 bases and J by 0 bases, leaving 5 bases between them. The CDR3 region is CASSVLNTEAFF. CDR3 sequence (DNA): TGCGCCAGCAGCGTACTGAACACTGAAGCTTTCTTT.

This clonotype occurred a few times. V is TRBV6-5 and J is TRBJ2-7; no clear D. CDR1 is MNHEY, CDR2 SVGAGI, per germline. The CDR3 loop spans 14 amino acids. Trimming shortened V by 5 bases and J by 7 bases, and 18 bases separated the two germline ends. Here the CDR3 reads CASSTAAARGEQYF. The DNA for the CDR3 is TGTGCCAGCAGTACCGCGGCTGCCAGAGGAGAGCAGTACTTC.

In its sample, this clonotype was seen many times. The chain couples TRBV6-2 or TRBV6-3 to TRBJ2-2; 11 positions match TRBD2. The V segment lost 8 bases and the J segment 7 bases; nucleotides outside the gene matches: 6. Germline CDR1 is MNHEY and CDR2 is SVGEGT. CDR3 size: 14 residues. The chain's CDR3 is CASPTSGKDGELFF. The CDR3 nucleotides are TGTGCCAGCCCGACTAGCGGGAAGGACGGGGAGCTGTTTTTT.

This clonotype was observed many times. In nucleotides, the CDR3 is TGTGCCAGCAGCTCGTTCGCTACTGGGGCCAACGTCCTGACTTTC. Amino acid sequence: CASSSFATGANVLTF. This chain joins TRBV7-9 and TRBJ2-6; no clear D. This CDR3 region has 15 residues. With 4 bases removed from V and 2 bases from J, the gap between germline ends came to 9 bases. Germline V lookup: CDR1 SEHNR, CDR2 FQNEAQ (reference sequence).

This clonotype showed up many times. J is TRBJ1-5 and V is TRBV5-4; maybe TRBD1 (6 bases). Trimming removed 0 bases from V and 7 bases from J, with 8 bases in between. Germline assignment: CDR1 SGHNT and CDR2 YYREEE (reference sequence). The CDR3 covers 13 residues. CDR3 sequence: CASSLEGEQPQHF. The CDR3 region has the DNA TGTGCCAGCAGCTTGGAGGGGGAACAGCCCCAGCATTTT.